The 19 T cell receptor beta chains below all came from one sample that was sequenced in a study of shared clonotypes between healthy human individuals. Profiled with immunoSEQ multiplex PCR; TCRdb holds only in-frame clones, not every one. This repertoire shows over 2,000,000 clones, just over 90% found once; its top ten account for 1.5% to 2%. CD8 cells classed as naive were CD45RO-negative and positively selected for CCR7, excluding terminally differentiated effector memory CD45RA+ cells. Sequenced sample: naive CD8+ T cells from PBMCs. Source of these receptors: a man aged 18-30 years in good health. Some clones in this sample may be carry-over from other donors' samples.

This clone was seen once. The rearrangement joins TRBV6-4 to TRBJ2-7; D remains unclear. CDR1 is MRHNA, CDR2 SNTAGT, per germline. V shed 1 base and J shed 5 bases, with 0 bases lying between them. The CDR3 runs 10 residues. CDR3 protein: CASSDYEQYF. CDR3 sequence (DNA): TGTGCCAGCAGTGACTACGAGCAGTACTTC.

The gene calls are TRBV28 and TRBJ1-2; 9 bases fit TRBD1. The germline V gene encodes CDR1 MDHEN and CDR2 SYDVKM. The ends lost 5 bases at V and 3 bases at J; junction bases unmatched: 10. CDR3 size: 16 residues. CDR3: CASSPRRDREDYGYTF. DNA of the CDR3: TGTGCCAGCAGTCCCCGGAGGGACAGGGAGGACTATGGCTACACCTTC.

This clone has just one count. The rearrangement links TRBV7-2 to TRBJ1-1; D is unclear. This CDR3 is 12 amino acids long. Germline CDR1 is SGHTA and CDR2 is FQGNSA. Trimming cost V 8 bases and J 1 base, with 8 bases left between them. The CDR3 here is CASSNGNTEAFF. DNA of the CDR3: TGTGCCAGCTCAAATGGGAACACTGAAGCTTTCTTT. Combining the CDR3 with reference TRBV7-2 and TRBJ1-1 gives the whole variable domain GAGVSQSPSNKVTEKGKDVELRCDPISGHTALYWYRQSLGQGLEFLIYFQGNSAPDKSGLPSDRFSAERTGGSVSTLTIQRTQQEDSAVYLCASSNGNTEAFFGQGTRLTVV.

The chain has TRBV4-3 and TRBJ2-2; unclear D gene. CDR3 length: 15 amino acids. V was trimmed by 2 bases and J by 4 bases, leaving 11 bases between them. Germline V gene data show CDR1 as LGHNA and CDR2 as YSLEER. In nucleotides, the CDR3 is TGCGCCAGCAGCCAACATCGGCAGCCCACCGGGGAGCTGTTTTTT. The encoded protein is CASSQHRQPTGELFF.

With regard to this clone: The sample has other DNA sequences that encode this CDR3 too. The rearrangement links TRBV7-2 to TRBJ1-3, with TRBD1 matching over 7 bases. Per the germline V gene, CDR1 is SGHTA and CDR2 is FQGNSA. The CDR3 consists of 15 residues. V shed 3 bases, J shed 4 bases, and the junction held 6 bases outside the gene matches. The CDR3 DNA is TGTGCCAGCAGCTTGGGCAGGGGGTCGGGAAACACCATATATTTT. It encodes CASSLGRGSGNTIYF.

About this clone: This same CDR3 is encoded by further DNA sequences in the sample. This chain connects TRBV29-1 to TRBJ2-5, with D possibly called TRBD1 or TRBD2 (6 bases each). V lost 7 bases, J lost 1 base, and 10 bases lay in between. The CDR3 is 12 residues long. In germline, CDR1 is SQVTM, CDR2 ANQGSEA. The CDR3 region has the DNA TGCAGCGCCAGGGGACTCCAAGAGACCCAGTACTTC. Its translation: CSARGLQETQYF.

The J gene is TRBJ1-3, the V gene TRBV21-1; the DNA was not compared with TRBD1, the D call given in the table. TRBV21-1 constitutes a pseudogene. This CDR3 has 16 residues. CDR3 nucleotides: TGTGCCAGCAGCAAACCCAGGGACAGGGTGAGGAACACCATATATTTT. Residues: CASSKPRDRVRNTIYF.

The V call is TRBV5-6, the J call TRBJ1-4, with D uncertain. V lost 4 bases and J lost 11, with 15 bases in between. This CDR3 region has 13 residues. CDR1 and CDR2 from the germline V gene are SGHDT and YYEEEE. The CDR3 region is CASSRLREEKLFF. CDR3 nucleotides: TGTGCCAGCAGCCGCCTTCGCGAAGAGAAACTGTTTTTT.

The chain combines TRBV5-1 with TRBJ1-1; D is ambiguous. The V gene's germline CDR1 is SGHRS and CDR2 YFSETQ. The CDR3 has 13 residues. The V gene lost 3 bases and the J gene lost 1 base, with 7 bases spanning the gap. CDR3 sequence (DNA): TGCGCCAGCAGCTACATAAGGAACACTGAAGCTTTCTTT. It specifies CASSYIRNTEAFF.

This clone was counted between two and nine times. The genes are TRBV7-9 and TRBJ2-7; no reliable D call. Deletions cut 5 bases from V and 3 bases from J, with 11 bases between. Germline assignment: CDR1 SEHNR and CDR2 FQNEAQ (reference sequence). This CDR3 contains 13 residues. This CDR3 is CASSRDPFYEQYF. The CDR3 nucleotides read TGTGCCAGCAGCCGAGACCCGTTCTACGAGCAGTACTTC.

The rearrangement links TRBV5-6 to TRBJ1-1; TRBD1 is a possible D gene (6 bases). Looked up from germline, CDR1 is SGHDT and CDR2 is YYEEEE. The CDR3 runs 15 residues. V was trimmed by 4 bases and J by 5 bases, leaving 18 bases between them. The DNA of the CDR3 is TGTGCCAGCAGCCCCGGGACATTTGGTAGGACTGAAGCTTTCTTT. Its translation: CASSPGTFGRTEAFF.

On this clone: Different DNA sequences within this sample yield the same CDR3. The chain recombines TRBV6-5 with TRBJ2-2, with 8 bases aligning to TRBD2. The CDR3 has 16 amino acids. V lost 0 bases and J lost 4; bases outside the gene matches: 4. Germline assignment: CDR1 MNHEY and CDR2 SVGAGI. Here the CDR3 DNA reads TGTGCCAGCAGTTACTCGACAAGCGGGAGCACCGGGGAGCTGTTTTTT. Translating gives CASSYSTSGSTGELFF.

The chain uses TRBV10-3 and TRBJ2-3; D is possibly TRBD1 or TRBD2 (5 bases each). Germline loops: CDR1 ENHRY, CDR2 SYGVKD. This CDR3 contains 11 residues. V lost 8 bases and J lost 8, with 11 bases in between. In DNA, the CDR3 is TGTGCCATCGGGGGATTGGGTACGCAGTATTTT. Protein product: CAIGGLGTQYF.

This rearrangement joins TRBV19 to TRBJ1-1; D unclear. V was pared by 3 bases and J by 3 bases, with 11 bases between. CDR3 length: 14 amino acids. Germline V gene data show CDR1 as LNHDA and CDR2 as SQIVND (reference sequence). The CDR3 here is CASSMMISDTEAFF. The CDR3 coding sequence is TGTGCCAGTAGTATGATGATATCGGACACTGAAGCTTTCTTT. Supplemented by reference TRBV19 and TRBJ1-1, the full variable domain reads DGGITQSPKYLFRKEGQNVTLSCEQNLNHDAMYWYRQDPGQGLRLIYYSQIVNDFQKGDIAEGYSVSREKKESFPLTVTSAQKNPTAFYLCASSMMISDTEAFFGQGTRLTVV.

The chain is built from TRBV12-2 and TRBJ2-3; TRBD2, the table's D call, lacks a check against the DNA. TRBV12-2 is classified as a pseudogene. The CDR3 covers 16 residues. The CDR3, as DNA: TGTGCAAGTCGCTGCCCGCCTAGCGGTTTCACAGATACGCAGTATTTT. Translation gives CASRCPPSGFTDTQYF.

With regard to this clone: Other DNA sequences in the sample encode the same CDR3. V is TRBV19 and J is TRBJ2-1; TRBD1 might be the D (6 bases). Looked up from germline, CDR1 is LNHDA and CDR2 is SQIVND (reference sequence). CDR3 size: 15 residues. V lost 3 bases, J lost 1 base, and 10 bases lay in between. The CDR3 reads CASSIQGGSYNEQFF. CDR3 DNA sequence: TGTGCCAGTAGTATCCAAGGGGGTTCCTACAATGAGCAGTTCTTC.

The chain carries TRBV6-5 and TRBJ2-3; D not resolved. The V gene lost 2 bases and the J gene lost 6 bases, with 9 bases spanning the gap. Germline V lookup: CDR1 MNHEY, CDR2 SVGAGI. The CDR3 is 13 amino acids. The CDR3 region has the DNA TGTGCCAGCAGTTACACCCCAGCCGATACGCAGTATTTT. Its protein product is CASSYTPADTQYF.

The chain joins TRBV25-1 to TRBJ2-5; the D gene is possibly TRBD2 (5 bases). Trimming removed 3 bases from V and 1 base from J, with 9 bases in between. From germline, CDR1 is MGHDK and CDR2 SYGVNS. This CDR3 has 14 amino acids. The CDR3 here is CASSEGGPQETQYF. The CDR3 DNA reads as TGTGCCAGCAGTGAGGGCGGGCCCCAAGAGACCCAGTACTTC.

The chain carries TRBV7-9 and TRBJ2-7, with D tentatively TRBD2 (6 bases). Trimming left V 8 bases short and J 7 bases short, with 18 bases between. From germline, CDR1 is SEHNR and CDR2 FQNEAQ (reference sequence). This CDR3 has 13 residues. For the CDR3, the DNA is TGTGCCAGCCGCGGGACCCTTCTGGGGGAGCAGTACTTC. It is translated as CASRGTLLGEQYF.